This TCR beta chain comes out of a study of shared clonotypes between healthy human individuals. Original handling: Junction-only sequences produced by ImmunoSEQ had no quality scores, so filtering differed. Sequencing used immunoSEQ multiplex PCR; TCRdb keeps in-frame clones, though not all of them. The V and J calls and clone size are taken from that table; D and trimming were inferred from the DNA. The sample records 1.5 million to 1.9 million clones, 95% to 99% being singletons. Trimming at V came to 2 bases and at J to 6 bases, leaving 7 bases not matched to a gene. Germline loops: CDR1 LNHDA, CDR2 SQIVND (reference sequence). There are 15 residues in the CDR3. The study's findings and limits: Naive subsets usually exceeded memory subsets in estimated richness. Relative to clonotypes present in all four donors, those not shared had lower generation probabilities.

None of the donors, who were healthy HIV-negative adults, had recently had acute infections or vaccinations. Regarding this clone: Antigen specificity is unknown.

The sample comprised naive CD4+ T cells sorted from blood. Noted subset: CD45RA+ positively selected. This clonotype was obtained from a man aged 25 to 45 in good health. The chain joins TRBV19 to TRBJ2-3, with 8 nucleotides matching TRBD2. DNA of the CDR3: TGTGCCAGTAGTATACCGGGGGGGATAGCTGATACGCAGTATTTT. Translating gives CASSIPGGIADTQYF.